The sequence of this TCR beta chain was determined in a study of cytomegalovirus exposure and HLA in healthy donors. Study information: Membership in the Caucasian-associated ancestry cluster was found for 65% to 85% of 300 to 400 genotyped donors.

PCR primers comprised 60 Vbeta and 13 Jbeta primers. Profiling relied on immunoSEQ multiplex PCR, and the TCRdb table lists in-frame clones only, not all of them. The sample lists around 130,000 clones, roughly 80% occurring once. This CDR3 has 15 residues. Per germline, CDR1 KGHSH and CDR2 LQKENI. V shed 6 bases, J shed 1 base, and the junction held 6 bases outside the gene matches. The donors comprised healthy bone marrow donors. Sequences were obtained from PBMCs. This TCR derives from a woman aged 60-75 years in good health and CMV-seronegative. The V gene is TRBV18, the J gene TRBJ2-3; 8 positions agree with TRBD1. The CDR3 DNA reads TGTGCCAGCTCTACGCGGACAGGGCGCACAGATACGCAGTATTTT. Translated: CASSTRTGRTDTQYF.